The T cell receptor (beta chain) described here comes from a study of cytomegalovirus exposure and HLA in healthy donors. V was trimmed by 3 bases and J by 7 bases, leaving 15 bases between them. The CDR3 contains 14 residues. CDR1 is SGHDN and CDR2 is FVKESK in the germline V gene. To note about this clone: The antigen is undetermined.

Whole-study results and caveats: Later on, a genetic analysis was performed. It linked a missense variant in DCLRE1C with V- and J-gene trimming of TCR beta. The study flagged about 160 TCR beta chains as cytomegalovirus-associated.

Primers included in the PCR were 60 Vbeta and 13 Jbeta primers. The data were produced by immunoSEQ multiplex PCR, yet TCRdb's version contains in-frame clones alone and is incomplete. This table holds some 120,000 clones, around four fifths found once. The chain is built from TRBV14 and TRBJ2-5; tentatively, D is TRBD2 (5 bases). This TCR was recovered from a human donor in good health. The sample comprised PBMCs. The CDR3 region has the DNA TGTGCCAGCAGCCACGCCCCGAACCGGGGGACCCAGTACTTC. It specifies CASSHAPNRGTQYF. The full variable domain, in which reference TRBV14 and TRBJ2-5 provide the parts outside the CDR3, is EAGVTQFPSHSVIEKGQTVTLRCDPISGHDNLYWYRRVMGKEIKFLLHFVKESKQDESGMPNNRFLAERTGGTYSTLKVQPAELEDSGVYFCASSHAPNRGTQYFGPGTRLLVL.